These 29 T cell receptor beta chains were sequenced from one sample in a study of cytomegalovirus exposure and HLA in healthy donors. Primers: 60 Vbeta forward and 13 Jbeta reverse. TCRdb's copy holds only in-frame clones and misses some; the assay was immunoSEQ multiplex PCR. The data show some 80,000 clones, with around 79% seen just once and less than 2% held by the top ten. Sequenced input: PBMCs. The receptors originated from a man aged 35-49 years in good health and CMV-seronegative.

The chain links TRBV5-1 to TRBJ2-6; D is perhaps TRBD1 (5 bases). The CDR3 sequence is 18 residues long. Trimming took off 0 bases at V and 0 bases at J, with 13 bases between the two ends. The V gene's germline CDR1 is SGHRS and CDR2 YFSETQ. Written as DNA, the CDR3 is TGCGCCAGCAGCTTGGCCGCAGGGCAAAGCTCTGGGGCCAACGTCCTGACTTTC. It yields the protein CASSLAAGQSSGANVLTF.

This clone was observed a few times. This chain links TRBV5-1 with TRBJ1-1; 9 bases map to TRBD1. Germline trimming cut 5 bases from V and 1 base from J; bases unmatched to any gene: 6. Germline assignment: CDR1 SGHRS and CDR2 YFSETQ. This CDR3 spans 15 amino acids. The CDR3 sequence is CASRPQGQGNTEAFF. The CDR3 nucleotides read TGCGCCAGCAGGCCTCAGGGACAGGGGAACACTGAAGCTTTCTTT. Looking up the rest from reference TRBV5-1 and TRBJ1-1 gives the full variable domain: KAGVTQTPRYLIKTRGQQVTLSCSPISGHRSVSWYQQTPGQGLQFLFEYFSETQRNKGNFPGRFSGRQFSNSRSEMNVSTLELGDSALYLCASRPQGQGNTEAFFGQGTRLTVV.

The genes are TRBV10-3 and TRBJ1-2; the match to TRBD1 covers 7 bases. The germline V gene encodes CDR1 ENHRY and CDR2 SYGVKD. Germline trimming cut 2 bases from V and 6 bases from J; bases unmatched to any gene: 6. This CDR3 comprises 14 residues. The CDR3 spells CAISETGTDDGYTF. The CDR3 region has the DNA TGTGCCATCAGTGAGACCGGGACAGACGATGGCTACACCTTC.

The V call is TRBV29-1, the J call TRBJ2-3; D not certain. The CDR3 consists of 15 residues. CDR1 SQVTM and CDR2 ANQGSEA come from the germline V gene. Trimming pared 0 bases from V and 4 bases from J, leaving 14 bases between. The CDR3, as DNA: TGCAGCGTTGAAGACATTCCCCAGACTGCAGATACGCAGTATTTT. Translated, it gives CSVEDIPQTADTQYF.

V and J are TRBV6-1 and TRBJ2-7; 9 bases agree with TRBD1. The CDR3 has 15 amino acids. The germline CDR1 and CDR2 sequences are MNHNS and SASEGT. V dropped 4 bases and J dropped 6; count of bases not matched to a gene: 10. CDR3 nucleotide sequence: TGTGCCAGCAGTGGACAGGGGGGGACCGGGGCCGAGCAGTACTTC. It yields the protein CASSGQGGTGAEQYF.

This clone was found once. The chain joins TRBV7-9 to TRBJ2-2; 8 bases fit TRBD1. Trimming removed 4 bases from V and 7 bases from J; junction bases left unmatched: 8. This CDR3 contains 15 residues. Germline assignment: CDR1 SEHNR and CDR2 FQNEAQ (reference sequence). The CDR3 nucleotides are TGTGCCAGCAGCTCCAGGGGGCTACGCGACGGGGAGCTGTTTTTT. It codes for CASSSRGLRDGELFF. The full variable domain, rest sourced from reference TRBV7-9 and TRBJ2-2, is DTGVSQNPRHKITKRGQNVTFRCDPISEHNRLYWYRQTLGQGPEFLTYFQNEAQLEKSRLLSDRFSAERPKGSFSTLEIQRTEQGDSAMYLCASSSRGLRDGELFFGEGSRLTVL.

The chain links TRBV5-4 to TRBJ1-4; perhaps TRBD1 as D (6 bases). The CDR3 loop spans 17 amino acids. V was pared by 4 bases and J by 2 bases, with 18 bases between. Germline V lookup: CDR1 SGHNT, CDR2 YYREEE (reference sequence). CDR3 protein: CASSLFGGGVTNEKLFF. CDR3 bases: TGTGCCAGCAGCCTATTTGGGGGGGGCGTCACTAATGAAAAACTGTTTTTT.

This clone was counted a few times. V usage is TRBV9 and J usage is TRBJ2-6; maybe TRBD2 (6 bases). Germline V CDR1 and CDR2: SGDLS, YYNGEE. The V end lost 4 bases, the J end lost 12 bases, and 14 bases lay between the germline ends. CDR3 length equals 13 residues. CDR3 coding DNA: TGTGCCAGCAGCAAAGGCGGGGCCCCCGTCCTGACTTTC. It yields the protein CASSKGGAPVLTF.

This clone showed up just once. The chain carries TRBV7-2 and TRBJ2-7; D not resolved. The CDR3 covers 13 residues. Trimming shortened V by 8 bases and J by 0 bases, and 11 bases separated the two germline ends. Per germline, CDR1 SGHTA and CDR2 FQGNSA. The CDR3 loop is CASRALSSYEQYF. The CDR3 coding sequence is TGTGCCAGCCGAGCTTTGAGCTCCTACGAGCAGTACTTC.

The chain employs TRBV6-1 and TRBJ1-2; 9 bases fit TRBD1. Looked up from germline, CDR1 is MNHNS and CDR2 is SASEGT. The CDR3 extends over 17 amino acids. Trimming cost V 4 bases and J 3 bases; bases outside gene matches: 12. Here the CDR3 DNA reads TGTGCCAGCAGTGGGGGCCCACCAACAGGGGGCGACTATGGCTACACCTTC. This codes for CASSGGPPTGGDYGYTF.

The chain joins TRBV6-5 to TRBJ2-7; D gene ambiguous. V was pared by 0 bases and J by 6 bases, with 3 bases between. The CDR3 consists of 11 residues. Per the germline V gene, CDR1 is MNHEY and CDR2 is SVGAGI. CDR3 residues: CASSYSGEQYF. CDR3 nucleotides: TGTGCCAGCAGTTACTCCGGCGAGCAGTACTTC.

The V and J genes are TRBV7-9 and TRBJ1-2; D remains unclear. The CDR3 is 14 residues long. In germline, CDR1 is SEHNR, CDR2 FQNEAQ (reference sequence). V lost 1 base, J lost 4 bases, and 10 bases lay in between. CDR3 loop: CASSLVAGPYGYTF. The DNA of the CDR3 is TGTGCCAGCAGCTTAGTCGCGGGCCCCTATGGCTACACCTTC.

This clone has a single count. The rearrangement links TRBV5-6 to TRBJ2-5; 7 nucleotides agree with TRBD1. Germline V gene lookup returns CDR1 SGHDT and CDR2 YYEEEE. This CDR3 comprises 15 residues. J lost 7 bases, V lost 0 bases, and 9 bases had no gene match. The CDR3 region has the DNA TGTGCCAGCAGCTTGGAGGGCAGGGGGTCGGGGACCCAGTACTTC. This codes for CASSLEGRGSGTQYF.

J is TRBJ1-1 and V is TRBV5-4; D not resolved. The CDR3 runs 13 residues. Germline V gene lookup returns CDR1 SGHNT and CDR2 YYREEE (reference sequence). Trimming shortened V by 2 bases and J by 3 bases, and 8 bases separated the two germline ends. CDR3 sequence: CASSLDSDTEAFF. The DNA of the CDR3 is TGTGCCAGCAGCTTAGATTCGGACACTGAAGCTTTCTTT.

The V and J genes are TRBV18 and TRBJ2-1; D not certain. The germline V gene has CDR1 KGHSH and CDR2 LQKENI. Between the trimmed V and J ends, which lost 3 bases and 8 bases, there was a span of 17 bases. The CDR3 length is 15 residues. The DNA of the CDR3 is TGTGCCAGCTCACCTTCACCTGATATCCGCGATGAGCAGTTCTTC. Translated: CASSPSPDIRDEQFF.

The gene calls are TRBV14 and TRBJ1-3; no reliable D call. The germline V gene has CDR1 SGHDN and CDR2 FVKESK. This CDR3 contains 13 residues. Between the trimmed V and J ends, which lost 7 bases and 0 bases, there was a span of 7 bases. CDR3 sequence reads: CASTVNSGNTIYF. The DNA for the CDR3 is TGTGCCAGCACTGTAAACTCTGGAAACACCATATATTTT.

This clone came up a few times. V usage is TRBV5-1 and J usage is TRBJ2-3; the D gene is possibly TRBD1 (6 bases). Trimming cost V 7 bases and J 7 bases, with 19 bases left between them. The CDR3 loop spans 14 amino acids. CDR1 SGHRS and CDR2 YFSETQ come from the germline V gene. The CDR3: CASHPGARRNTQYF. As DNA, the CDR3 is TGCGCCAGCCATCCAGGGGCGCGAAGAAATACGCAGTATTTT.

The chain recombines TRBV10-3 with TRBJ2-1; 10 bases map to TRBD1. CDR1 is ENHRY and CDR2 is SYGVKD in the germline V gene. Trimming removed 7 bases from V and 6 bases from J; junction bases left unmatched: 12. The CDR3 consists of 16 residues. CDR3: CAITSGNRQGANEQFF. CDR3 coding DNA: TGTGCCATCACTTCTGGAAACAGACAGGGGGCCAATGAGCAGTTCTTC.

In this sample, this clone turned up a few times. The CDR3 nucleotides are TGTGCCTGGGTCGGGGTCGGGGGAACTGAAGCTTTCTTT. Encoded protein: CAWVGVGGTEAFF. This sequence joins TRBV30 and TRBJ1-1; TRBD1 is a possible D gene (5 bases). Trimming left V 5 bases short and J 5 bases short, with 15 bases between. This CDR3 is 13 amino acids long. Germline V gene sequence: CDR1 GTSNPN, CDR2 SVGIG (reference sequence).

The V call is TRBV28, the J call TRBJ1-5; D call uncertain. Germline assignment: CDR1 MDHEN and CDR2 SYDVKM. This CDR3 has 15 amino acids. V was pared by 6 bases and J by 2 bases, with 14 bases between. This chain's CDR3 is CASSLHPQGNQPQHF. Written as DNA, the CDR3 is TGTGCCAGCAGCCTCCACCCTCAGGGCAATCAGCCCCAGCATTTT.

V gene TRBV6-5 combines with J gene TRBJ1-6; 8 nucleotides agree with TRBD1. This CDR3 has 13 amino acids. Germline V gene data show CDR1 as MNHEY and CDR2 as SVGAGI. V lost 9 bases and J lost 6; bases outside the gene matches: 4. CDR3 in DNA: TGTGCCAGTCACCAGGGGGCTAATTCACCCCTCCACTTT. Translating it yields CASHQGANSPLHF.

Turning to this clone: Relative to the germline gene, one junction end is altered; a read error may explain this. The gene calls are TRBV7-9 and TRBJ2-7, with 9 positions matching TRBD1. Germline V lookup: CDR1 SEHNR, CDR2 FQNEAQ (reference sequence). The CDR3 length is 16 residues. The CDR3 bases are TGTTCCAGCAGCTTGCGATCCGGGACAGGGATCTACGAGCAGTACTTC. This translates into CSSSLRSGTGIYEQYF.

With regard to this clone: At one end the junction does not follow the germline gene, possibly because of a read error. The chain carries TRBV10-3 and TRBJ2-6; a possible D gene is TRBD1 (6 bases). The CDR3 has 15 amino acids. Germline assignment: CDR1 ENHRY and CDR2 SYGVKD. The CDR3: CAISEQGDGANGLTF. In DNA form, the CDR3 reads TGTGCCATCAGTGAACAGGGAGACGGGGCCAACGGCCTGACTTTC.

The V call is TRBV6-6, the J call TRBJ2-2; a weak D match, TRBD1 (5 bases). The CDR3 sequence is 15 residues long. With 5 bases removed from V and 4 bases from J, the gap between germline ends came to 14 bases. The germline CDR1 and CDR2 sequences are MNHNY and SVGAGI (reference sequence). CDR3 coding DNA: TGTGCCAGCAGTGCCCAGGGTGGTGGCACCGGGGAGCTGTTTTTT. Protein: CASSAQGGGTGELFF.

The CDR3 region is CASSRLAGTGGGETQYF. The CDR3, as DNA: TGTGCCAGCAGTCGACTAGCCGGGACAGGGGGAGGAGAGACCCAGTACTTC. The V gene is TRBV27, the J gene TRBJ2-5; 11 nucleotides line up with TRBD1. Trimming took 5 bases from V and 4 from J; bases not matched to a gene: 12. Germline V gives CDR1 MNHEY, CDR2 SMNVEV (reference sequence). The CDR3 covers 17 residues.

The rearrangement uses TRBV18 and TRBJ2-2, with D maybe TRBD2 (5 bases). The germline V and J ends were trimmed by 8 bases and 1 base, with 11 bases remaining between them. CDR1 and CDR2 (germline): KGHSH, LQKENI. This CDR3 comprises 14 residues. As DNA, the CDR3 is TGTGCCAGCCGGAGGACGGTGAACACCGGGGAGCTGTTTTTT. Its protein product is CASRRTVNTGELFF.

The chain joins TRBV5-1 to TRBJ2-3; possible D gene TRBD2, 6 bases. Trimming pared 2 bases from V and 0 bases from J, leaving 10 bases between. The CDR3 extends over 15 amino acids. From germline, CDR1 is SGHRS and CDR2 YFSETQ. The DNA for the CDR3 is TGCGCCAGCAGCTTACAGCGGGCGAGCACAGATACGCAGTATTTT. Its protein product is CASSLQRASTDTQYF.

The V and J genes are TRBV18 and TRBJ1-1, with D uncertain. This CDR3 region has 14 residues. CDR1 and CDR2 from the germline V gene are KGHSH and LQKENI. The V end was cut by 0 bases, the J end by 1 base, with 6 bases between. This CDR3 is CASSPPGRNTEAFF. As DNA, the CDR3 is TGTGCCAGCTCACCACCAGGGAGGAACACTGAAGCTTTCTTT.

This chain connects TRBV27 to TRBJ2-3; possibly TRBD1 for D (6 bases). Per germline, CDR1 MNHEY and CDR2 SMNVEV (reference sequence). The CDR3 length is 16 residues. Trimming cost V 7 bases and J 3 bases, with 20 bases left between them. CDR3 in amino acids: CASTPGQGSGTDTQYF. CDR3 nucleotide sequence: TGTGCCAGCACACCTGGGCAGGGGTCAGGTACAGATACGCAGTATTTT.